This TCR beta chain is drawn from a study of blood T cell repertoires in COVID-19. At the level of the study: Samples representing acute and convalescent COVID-19 were sourced from the United States, Italy and Spain.

Looked up from germline, CDR1 is SGHKS and CDR2 is YYEKEE (reference sequence). The ends were cut back, 4 bases at V and 4 bases at J, with 11 bases in the middle. The CDR3 has 13 amino acids. Profiling relied on immunoSEQ multiplex PCR, and the TCRdb table lists in-frame clones only, not all of them. Among nearly 200,000 clones listed, around four fifths were seen once. The V and J genes are TRBV5-5 and TRBJ1-2; D is undetermined. Source material: peripheral blood. The sequence came from a man between 60 and 70 years old with COVID-19, enrolled during active disease. The DNA of the CDR3 is TGTGCCAGCAGCCCCGAAGGGAGCTATGGCTACACCTTC. Its protein is CASSPEGSYGYTF.